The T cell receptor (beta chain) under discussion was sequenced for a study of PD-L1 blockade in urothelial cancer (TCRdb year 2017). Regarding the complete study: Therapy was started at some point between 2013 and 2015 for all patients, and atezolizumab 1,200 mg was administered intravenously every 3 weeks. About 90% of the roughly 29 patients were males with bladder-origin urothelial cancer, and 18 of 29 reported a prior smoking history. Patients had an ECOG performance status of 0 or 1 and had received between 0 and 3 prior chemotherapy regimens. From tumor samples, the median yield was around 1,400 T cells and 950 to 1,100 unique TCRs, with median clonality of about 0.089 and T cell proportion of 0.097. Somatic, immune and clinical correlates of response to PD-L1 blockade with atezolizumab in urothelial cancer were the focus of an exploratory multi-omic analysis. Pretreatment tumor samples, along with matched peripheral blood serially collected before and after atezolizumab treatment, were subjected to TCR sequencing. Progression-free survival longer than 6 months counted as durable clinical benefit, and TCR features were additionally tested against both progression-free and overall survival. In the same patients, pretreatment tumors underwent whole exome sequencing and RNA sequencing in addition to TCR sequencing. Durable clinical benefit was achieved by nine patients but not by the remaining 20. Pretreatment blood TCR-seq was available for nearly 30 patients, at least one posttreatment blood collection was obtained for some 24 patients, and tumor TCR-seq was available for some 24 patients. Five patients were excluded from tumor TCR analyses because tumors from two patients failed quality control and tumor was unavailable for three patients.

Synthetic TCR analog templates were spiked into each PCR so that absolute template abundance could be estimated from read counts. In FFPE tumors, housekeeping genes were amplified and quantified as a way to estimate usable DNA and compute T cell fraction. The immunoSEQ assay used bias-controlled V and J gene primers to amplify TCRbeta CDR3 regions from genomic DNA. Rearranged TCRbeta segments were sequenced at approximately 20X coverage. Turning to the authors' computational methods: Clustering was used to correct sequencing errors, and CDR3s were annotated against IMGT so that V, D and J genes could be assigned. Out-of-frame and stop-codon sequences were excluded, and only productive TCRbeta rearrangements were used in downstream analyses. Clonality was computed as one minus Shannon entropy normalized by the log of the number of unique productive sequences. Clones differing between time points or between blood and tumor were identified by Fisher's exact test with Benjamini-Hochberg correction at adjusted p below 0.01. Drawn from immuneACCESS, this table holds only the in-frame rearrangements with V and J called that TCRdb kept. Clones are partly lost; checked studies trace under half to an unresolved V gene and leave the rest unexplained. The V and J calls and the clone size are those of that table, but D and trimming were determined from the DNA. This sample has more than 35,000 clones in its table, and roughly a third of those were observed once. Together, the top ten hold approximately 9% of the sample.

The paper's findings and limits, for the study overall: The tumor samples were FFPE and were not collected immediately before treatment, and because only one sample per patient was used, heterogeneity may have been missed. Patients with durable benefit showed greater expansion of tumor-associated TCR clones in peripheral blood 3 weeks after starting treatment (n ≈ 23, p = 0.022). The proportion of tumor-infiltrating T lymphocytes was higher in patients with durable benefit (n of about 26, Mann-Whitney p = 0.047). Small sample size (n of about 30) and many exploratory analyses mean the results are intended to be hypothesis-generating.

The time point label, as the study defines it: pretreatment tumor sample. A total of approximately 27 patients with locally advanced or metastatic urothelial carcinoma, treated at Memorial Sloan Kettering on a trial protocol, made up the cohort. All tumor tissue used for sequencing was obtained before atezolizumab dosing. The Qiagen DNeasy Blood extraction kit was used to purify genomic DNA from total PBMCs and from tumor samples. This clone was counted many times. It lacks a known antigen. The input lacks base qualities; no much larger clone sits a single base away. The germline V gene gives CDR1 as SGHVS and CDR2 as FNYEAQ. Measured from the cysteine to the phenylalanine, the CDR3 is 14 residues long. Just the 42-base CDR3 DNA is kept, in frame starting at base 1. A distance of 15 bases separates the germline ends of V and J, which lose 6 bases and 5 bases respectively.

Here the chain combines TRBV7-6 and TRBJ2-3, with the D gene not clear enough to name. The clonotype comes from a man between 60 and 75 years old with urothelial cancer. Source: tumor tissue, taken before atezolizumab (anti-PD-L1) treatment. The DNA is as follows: TGTGCCAGCAGTATTGGTTTGGTTGGAGATACGCAGTATTTT. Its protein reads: CASSIGLVGDTQYF.